A single sample is the source of the 19 T cell receptor beta chains below, sequenced in a study of cytomegalovirus exposure and HLA in healthy donors. Sequenced by immunoSEQ multiplex PCR; TCRdb stores in-frame clones only, minus some. This sample has about 66,000 clones; 95% to 97% occur once, and the top ten carry around 1.5%. The source material was PBMCs. Receptor source: a young woman in good health and CMV-seropositive.

V is TRBV4-1 and J is TRBJ2-1; 11 nucleotides line up with TRBD2. This CDR3 has 15 amino acids. Looked up from germline, CDR1 is MGHRA and CDR2 is YSYEKL. V shed 4 bases, J shed 6 bases, and the junction held 5 bases outside the gene matches. The chain's CDR3 is CASSLGTSGSNEQFF. The DNA of the CDR3 is TGCGCCAGCAGCCTCGGGACTAGCGGTAGCAATGAGCAGTTCTTC.

This sequence joins TRBV6-1 and TRBJ2-1; 7 bases map to TRBD1. CDR1 and CDR2 (germline): MNHNS, SASEGT. The CDR3 is 14 amino acids. J gave up 8 bases and V 7 bases, and 11 bases lay outside the gene matches. CDR3 bases: TGTGCCAGCATTCTTGACAGGGACCTAGATGAGCAGTTCTTC. Amino acids: CASILDRDLDEQFF.

The chain has TRBV6-1 and TRBJ2-7; a possible D gene is TRBD2 (6 bases). Between the trimmed V and J ends, which lost 4 bases and 6 bases, there was a span of 16 bases. CDR3 length: 14 amino acids. Germline V gene lookup returns CDR1 MNHNS and CDR2 SASEGT. CDR3 bases: TGTGCCAGCAGTGTCGGCTCAGGTAGCGGCGAGCAGTACTTC. The encoded protein is CASSVGSGSGEQYF.

Note on this clone: Other DNA variants within this sample encode the same CDR3. The chain joins TRBV2 to TRBJ2-4; 11 bases are a match to TRBD2. Trimming removed 4 bases from V and 7 bases from J; junction bases left unmatched: 6. Germline CDR1 and CDR2: SNHLY and FYNNEI. There are 15 residues in the CDR3. The CDR3 sequence is CASSGGSSGRNIQYF. The CDR3 nucleotides are TGTGCCAGCAGTGGGGGTTCTAGCGGGAGGAACATTCAGTACTTC.

The chain links TRBV10-3 to TRBJ2-1; D may be TRBD1 (5 bases). The CDR3 consists of 15 residues. V gave up 11 bases and J gave up 4 bases, with 21 bases separating them. Germline loops: CDR1 ENHRY, CDR2 SYGVKD. The CDR3 DNA follows: TGTGCCGTTGGCAGGGTCGGGTCCCTATACAATGAGCAGTTCTTC. The encoded protein is CAVGRVGSLYNEQFF.

The chain joins TRBV5-1 to TRBJ2-1, with D perhaps TRBD2 (6 bases). CDR1 and CDR2 from the germline V gene are SGHRS and YFSETQ. There are 16 residues in the CDR3. With 0 bases removed from V and 2 bases from J, the gap between germline ends came to 12 bases. The CDR3, as DNA: TGCGCCAGCAGCTTGGACGCCGGGGGTCCCTACAATGAGCAGTTCTTC. Translated, it gives CASSLDAGGPYNEQFF.

The rearrangement links TRBV5-1 to TRBJ2-3; 7 positions agree with TRBD2. The CDR3 has 15 residues. V lost 4 bases, J lost 6 bases, and 11 bases stayed unmatched. The germline CDR1 and CDR2 sequences are SGHRS and YFSETQ. CDR3 in amino acids: CASSVLGGGTDTQYF. In DNA form, the CDR3 reads TGCGCCAGCAGCGTATTGGGGGGGGGAACTGATACGCAGTATTTT. Supplemented by reference TRBV5-1 and TRBJ2-3, the full variable domain reads KAGVTQTPRYLIKTRGQQVTLSCSPISGHRSVSWYQQTPGQGLQFLFEYFSETQRNKGNFPGRFSGRQFSNSRSEMNVSTLELGDSALYLCASSVLGGGTDTQYFGPGTRLTVL.

The DNA for the CDR3 is TGTGCCAGCAGCTTAGAAAGGGGATCCTACGAGCAGTACTTC. Residues: CASSLERGSYEQYF. V is TRBV11-2 and J is TRBJ2-7; D perhaps matches TRBD1 (5 bases). Germline CDR1 SGHAT, CDR2 FQNNGV. The CDR3 extends over 14 amino acids. Deletions cut 0 bases from V and 1 base from J, with 7 bases between.

V and J are TRBV29-1 and TRBJ2-1; possible D gene TRBD2, 5 bases. The length of the CDR3 is 13 residues. Germline CDR1 is SQVTM and CDR2 is ANQGSEA. The ends were cut back, 7 bases at V and 9 bases at J, with 19 bases in the middle. The CDR3 protein is CSGAILEASEQFF. The CDR3 DNA follows: TGCAGCGGAGCAATACTAGAAGCATCTGAGCAGTTCTTC.

V gene TRBV5-4 combines with J gene TRBJ1-3, with 10 bases that match TRBD1. CDR1 and CDR2 from the germline V gene are SGHNT and YYREEE (reference sequence). Trimming cost V 4 bases and J 4 bases; bases outside gene matches: 5. The CDR3 sequence is 15 residues long. CDR3 amino acids: CASSPDRGLGNTIYF. The CDR3 nucleotides are TGTGCCAGCAGCCCTGACAGGGGGCTCGGAAACACCATATATTTT.

The rearrangement uses TRBV5-4 and TRBJ1-3; D perhaps matches TRBD1 (5 bases). This CDR3 region has 15 residues. The germline V gene has CDR1 SGHNT and CDR2 YYREEE (reference sequence). V was trimmed by 7 bases and J by 0 bases, leaving 14 bases between them. The CDR3, as DNA: TGTGCCAGCTCTGACAGCCCGAGCTCTGGAAACACCATATATTTT. Its translation: CASSDSPSSGNTIYF.

The chain joins TRBV9 to TRBJ1-3; 9 positions agree with TRBD1. This CDR3 comprises 16 residues. The J segment lost 1 base and the V segment lost 3 bases, leaving 5 bases of the junction unmatched. Germline V gives CDR1 SGDLS, CDR2 YYNGEE. The CDR3 here is CASSADRGFSGNTIYF. DNA of the CDR3: TGTGCCAGCAGCGCAGACAGGGGGTTTTCTGGAAACACCATATATTTT.

This chain uses TRBV28 with TRBJ2-5; 15 bases map to TRBD2. The CDR3 is 18 amino acids. Germline V lookup: CDR1 MDHEN, CDR2 SYDVKM. V trimming: 6 bases; J trimming: 3 bases; junction bases outside the gene matches: 11. The CDR3: CASSPLPGLAGGEETQYF. CDR3 in DNA: TGTGCCAGCAGCCCCCTCCCCGGACTAGCGGGAGGGGAAGAGACCCAGTACTTC.

This clone was observed a single time. V is TRBV4-2 and J is TRBJ1-1; TRBD1 agrees at 8 bases. The J segment lost 2 bases and the V segment lost 4 bases, leaving 3 bases of the junction unmatched. This CDR3 has 14 residues. The V gene's germline CDR1 is LGHNA and CDR2 YNFKEQ. The CDR3 spells CASSPQGANTEAFF. The CDR3 coding sequence is TGTGCCAGCAGCCCGCAGGGGGCAAACACTGAAGCTTTCTTT.

This chain joins TRBV9 and TRBJ2-7; TRBD2 aligns across 10 bases. There are 15 residues in the CDR3. Germline V lookup: CDR1 SGDLS, CDR2 YYNGEE. Trimming cost V 0 bases and J 1 base; bases outside gene matches: 1. Here the CDR3 DNA reads TGTGCCAGCAGCGTAGAAGCGGGAGGGTCCTACGAGCAGTACTTC. Protein: CASSVEAGGSYEQYF.

The V call is TRBV2, the J call TRBJ2-7, with 7 bases identical to TRBD1. V gave up 6 bases and J gave up 3 bases; unmatched junction bases: 5. Germline lookup yields CDR1 SNHLY and CDR2 FYNNEI. This CDR3 comprises 13 residues. The CDR3 bases are TGTGCCAGCAGGGACAGGCGATTCTACGAGCAGTACTTC. It codes for CASRDRRFYEQYF.

The rearrangement uses TRBV30 and TRBJ2-2, with D possibly TRBD1 on 6 matching bases. Germline loops: CDR1 GTSNPN, CDR2 SVGIG (reference sequence). The ends were cut back, 7 bases at V and 1 base at J, with 7 bases in the middle. There are 12 residues in the CDR3. The CDR3 reads CASGQNTGELFF. The CDR3 DNA is TGTGCCTCGGGACAGAACACCGGGGAGCTGTTTTTT.

The chain employs TRBV28 and TRBJ1-4, with TRBD1 identical over 7 bases. CDR1 MDHEN and CDR2 SYDVKM come from the germline V gene. There are 14 residues in the CDR3. V lost 4 bases, J lost 8 bases, and 7 bases stayed unmatched. CDR3 sequence reads: CASSSPGQMEKLFF. The CDR3, as DNA: TGTGCCAGCAGTTCCCCGGGACAGATGGAAAAACTGTTTTTT.

The rearrangement links TRBV4-1 to TRBJ2-4; D possibly corresponds to TRBD1 (6 bases). The CDR3 has 16 amino acids. V shed 2 bases and J shed 5 bases, with 16 bases lying between them. CDR1 is MGHRA, CDR2 YSYEKL, per germline. CDR3 protein: CASSQPPGQNQNIQYF. The DNA for the CDR3 is TGCGCCAGCAGCCAACCTCCCGGACAGAACCAAAACATTCAGTACTTC.